The 5 T cell receptor beta chains presented below share a single source sample, sequenced in a study of T cells in Graves' hyperthyroidism and ophthalmopathy. The investigators amplified TCR beta CDR3 regions from RNA transcripts. The HTBI primer set was used in a first-round RT-PCR of the TCR CDR3. One entry per CDR3 protein results from TCRdb running MiXCR on the multiplex PCR reads. Of hundreds of thousands of distinct CDR3 sequences listed, about 45% were seen once; the top ten hold 6.5% to 9%. The sequencing sample was made of peripheral blood or thyroid tissue (not recorded which). All receptors come from an adult man with Graves' disease, either hyperthyroidism or ophthalmopathy (not recorded which).

This clonotype was seen at least ten times. V and J are TRBV12-3 or TRBV12-4 and TRBJ1-1; D is undetermined. The CDR3 has 13 residues. Trimming left V 5 bases short and J 5 bases short, with 12 bases between. The chain's CDR3 is CASSHNTGTEAFF. The CDR3 DNA reads TGTGCCAGCAGTCACAACACTGGAACTGAAGCTTTCTTT.

This clonotype was counted between two and nine times. The J gene is TRBJ2-7, the V gene TRBV5-6, with no clear D. Trimming took 3 bases from V and 5 from J, leaving 12 bases between them. The CDR3 has 13 residues. The V gene's germline CDR1 is SGHDT and CDR2 YYEEEE. The CDR3 DNA is TGTGCCAGCAGCTCTGCCCCCTGGGACGAGCAGTACTTC. Its protein is CASSSAPWDEQYF.

This clonotype turned up a few times. At one of its ends the junction is not consistent with the germline gene, which may arise from a read error. This chain links TRBV29-1 with TRBJ1-4, with 8 positions matching TRBD1. The CDR3 extends over 13 amino acids. The germline V gene encodes CDR1 SQVTM and CDR2 ANQGSEA. CDR3 in amino acids: CSVEDRGNEKLFF. The CDR3 region has the DNA TGCAGCGTGGAAGACAGGGGAAACGAAAAACTGTTTTTT.

This clonotype has at least ten counts. This chain connects TRBV29-1 to TRBJ1-1; D gene unclear. Trimming left V 4 bases short and J 3 bases short, with 12 bases between. CDR3 length equals 13 residues. Germline V gene data show CDR1 as SQVTM and CDR2 as ANQGSEA. The CDR3 DNA reads TGCAGCGTTGTGTATCAACCTTACACTGAAGCTTTCTTT. Translating it yields CSVVYQPYTEAFF. Full variable domain (rest looked up from reference TRBV29-1 and TRBJ1-1): SAVISQKPSRDICQRGTSLTIQCQVDSQVTMMFWYRQQPGQSLTLIATANQGSEATYESGFVIDKFPISRPNLTFSTLTVSNMSPEDSSIYLCSVVYQPYTEAFFGQGTRLTVV.

The CDR3: CSVESGHRSAQYF. The CDR3 DNA reads TGCAGCGTTGAATCCGGCCATAGGTCGGCCCAGTACTTC. This chain uses TRBV29-1 with TRBJ2-5; D gene unclear. Germline CDR1 reads SQVTM; CDR2 reads ANQGSEA. The CDR3 spans 13 residues. Trimming removed 2 bases from V and 9 bases from J, with 16 bases in between.